These T cell receptor beta chains were read from a single sample in a study of circulating CD8 cells and anti-PD-1 response in melanoma. From the reads, TCRdb called clonotypes with MiXCR, one entry per CDR3 protein. The sample consists of fewer than 600 distinct CDR3 sequences, approximately 6% of them appearing once. Sample: CD8+ T cells from PBMCs, taken at baseline or after one month of anti-PD-1 therapy (not recorded which). These receptors all stem from a human donor with melanoma. CDR3s include the opening cysteine and the closing phenylalanine or tryptophan. A D gene is named only where the DNA matches it firmly. Some rows have no size entry. The others give once, few or many, or a class for an expanded clone.

cdr3_nt: TGTGCCACCAGTGACAGGGATAGAGTCACCGGGGAGCTGTTTTTT; cdr3_aa: CATSDRDRVTGELFF; j_call: TRBJ2-2; d_call: NA; v_call: TRBV24-1; clone_size: medium-sized
cdr3_nt: TGTGCCAGCAGTGAAGAAAGGGCTGAAGCTTTCTTT; cdr3_aa: CASSEERAEAFF; j_call: TRBJ1-1; d_call: NA; v_call: TRBV2; clone_size: large
cdr3_nt: TGTGCCAGCAGTCCACCCGGCAGGGCAACTAATGAAAAACTGTTTTTT; cdr3_aa: CASSPPGRATNEKLFF; j_call: TRBJ1-4; d_call: NA; v_call: TRBV28; clone_size: medium-sized
cdr3_nt: TGTGCCAGCAGCTTAGAGGAGGGAGCGGCTGGAAACACCATATATTTT; cdr3_aa: CASSLEEGAAGNTIYF; j_call: TRBJ1-3; d_call: NA; v_call: TRBV7-9; clone_size: medium-sized
cdr3_nt: TGTGCCAGTAGTCCCACCGGGACTATCTACGAGCAGTACTTC; cdr3_aa: CASSPTGTIYEQYF; j_call: TRBJ2-7; d_call: TRBD2; v_call: TRBV19; clone_size: large
cdr3_nt: TGTGCCAGTAGTGATGACAGGGTGGGGCCCTACGAGCAGTACTTC; cdr3_aa: CASSDDRVGPYEQYF; j_call: TRBJ2-7; d_call: TRBD1; v_call: TRBV19; clone_size: large
cdr3_nt: TGTGCCAGCAGTGAATCGTGGCTAGCGGGTTACCTGAACACAGATACGCAGTATTTT; cdr3_aa: CASSESWLAGYLNTDTQYF; j_call: TRBJ2-3; d_call: TRBD2; v_call: TRBV2; clone_size: large
cdr3_nt: TGTGCCAGCAGTCCTGAGGGACACCCGGGGAGAGCTTTCTTT; cdr3_aa: CASSPEGHPGRAFF; j_call: TRBJ1-1; d_call: NA; v_call: TRBV6-5; clone_size: medium-sized
cdr3_nt: TGCAGCGTTGATGGGGGCCATAGCTACACCTTC; cdr3_aa: CSVDGGHSYTF; j_call: TRBJ1-2; d_call: NA; v_call: TRBV29-1; clone_size: medium-sized
cdr3_nt: TGTGCCACCAGTGATTTCGAGGGGTTCGAAGCTTTCTTT; cdr3_aa: CATSDFEGFEAFF; j_call: TRBJ1-1; d_call: NA; v_call: TRBV24-1; clone_size: medium-sized
cdr3_nt: TGTGCCAGCAGTGACTCAGGGGGGGCCGCAGATACGCAGTATTTT; cdr3_aa: CASSDSGGAADTQYF; j_call: TRBJ2-3; d_call: NA; v_call: TRBV6-4; clone_size: large
cdr3_nt: TGCGCCAGCACCCTTGGGGGGGAAGAAAAACTGTTTTTT; cdr3_aa: CASTLGGEEKLFF; j_call: TRBJ1-4; d_call: NA; v_call: TRBV4-1; clone_size: medium-sized
cdr3_nt: TGTGCCAGCAGACATGGTAACGGGGAGCTGTTTTTT; cdr3_aa: CASRHGNGELFF; j_call: TRBJ2-2; d_call: NA; v_call: TRBV27; clone_size: large
cdr3_nt: TGTGCCAGCAGCCCCCGACAGGAGGTATCACCCCTCCACTTT; cdr3_aa: CASSPRQEVSPLHF; j_call: TRBJ1-6; d_call: NA; v_call: TRBV28; clone_size: large
cdr3_nt: TGTGCCTGGCAAGGGGAGACTGAAGCTTTCTTT; cdr3_aa: CAWQGETEAFF; j_call: TRBJ1-1; d_call: NA; v_call: TRBV30; clone_size: NA
cdr3_nt: TGTGCCAGCAGCCTCGGCGGGGGGCACACAGATACGCAGTATTTT; cdr3_aa: CASSLGGGHTDTQYF; j_call: TRBJ2-3; d_call: TRBD2; v_call: TRBV11-2; clone_size: large
cdr3_nt: TGTGCCAGCAGTTTACCCTCTGACAGGGCTTTCGGTACGCAGTATTTT; cdr3_aa: CASSLPSDRAFGTQYF; j_call: TRBJ2-3; d_call: TRBD1; v_call: TRBV28; clone_size: medium-sized
cdr3_nt: TGTGCCAGTAGCCTGACAGGGGGCCTTTACGAGCAGTACTTC; cdr3_aa: CASSLTGGLYEQYF; j_call: TRBJ2-7; d_call: TRBD1; v_call: TRBV19; clone_size: few
cdr3_nt: TGTGCCAGCGATTCTTCTGGGGGGGATACGCAGTATTTT; cdr3_aa: CASDSSGGDTQYF; j_call: TRBJ2-3; d_call: NA; v_call: TRBV9; clone_size: large
cdr3_nt: TGTGCCAGTAGTACGAGTTATATCAATCAGCCCCAGCATTTT; cdr3_aa: CASSTSYINQPQHF; j_call: TRBJ1-5; d_call: NA; v_call: TRBV19; clone_size: large
cdr3_nt: TGTGCCAGTGCCCCTCCGGACATCCAGTCCCATGAGCAGTTCTTC; cdr3_aa: CASAPPDIQSHEQFF; j_call: TRBJ2-1; d_call: NA; v_call: TRBV19; clone_size: large
cdr3_nt: TGTGTCAGTAGTGGACGGTCTGAGGACGAGCAGTACTTC; cdr3_aa: CVSSGRSEDEQYF; j_call: TRBJ2-7; d_call: NA; v_call: TRBV19; clone_size: NA
cdr3_nt: TGTGCCAGCAGTTGGGACATGGCGGCCGGGGAGCTGTTTTTT; cdr3_aa: CASSWDMAAGELFF; j_call: TRBJ2-2; d_call: NA; v_call: TRBV6-1; clone_size: NA
cdr3_nt: TGTGCCAGCAGTCCCCAAACAGGGGCCGGGGATACGCAGTATTTT; cdr3_aa: CASSPQTGAGDTQYF; j_call: TRBJ2-3; d_call: TRBD1; v_call: TRBV25-1; clone_size: NA
cdr3_nt: TGTGCCAGCAGTGAAGCAGGAGGGTTTCAGCCCCAGCATTTT; cdr3_aa: CASSEAGGFQPQHF; j_call: TRBJ1-5; d_call: NA; v_call: TRBV6-1; clone_size: medium-sized
cdr3_nt: TGTGCCAGCAGCCGCGGATTCTCCTACGAGCAGTACTTC; cdr3_aa: CASSRGFSYEQYF; j_call: TRBJ2-7; d_call: NA; v_call: TRBV28; clone_size: medium-sized
cdr3_nt: TGTGCCAGCAGCTCCACGATGGACAGGGGGTACGAGCAGTACTTC; cdr3_aa: CASSSTMDRGYEQYF; j_call: TRBJ2-7; d_call: TRBD1; v_call: TRBV7-9; clone_size: large
cdr3_nt: TGTGCCAGCAACCCGGGGGACTCCTACAATGAGCAGTTCTTC; cdr3_aa: CASNPGDSYNEQFF; j_call: TRBJ2-1; d_call: NA; v_call: TRBV6-1; clone_size: once
cdr3_nt: TGCAGTGCTAGAGGAGGGGGTGACACTGAAGCTTTCTTT; cdr3_aa: CSARGGGDTEAFF; j_call: TRBJ1-1; d_call: NA; v_call: TRBV20-1; clone_size: medium-sized
cdr3_nt: TGTGCCAGCAGTTTAAACGGGCCAGGCAATCAGCCCCAGCATTTT; cdr3_aa: CASSLNGPGNQPQHF; j_call: TRBJ1-5; d_call: NA; v_call: TRBV27; clone_size: medium-sized
cdr3_nt: TGTGCCAGCAGGGAAGGGACAGGGACCTACGAGCAGTACTTC; cdr3_aa: CASREGTGTYEQYF; j_call: TRBJ2-7; d_call: TRBD1; v_call: TRBV28; clone_size: large
cdr3_nt: TGCGCCAGCAGCCCTTTTGCGGGGACCACAGATACGCAGTATTTT; cdr3_aa: CASSPFAGTTDTQYF; j_call: TRBJ2-3; d_call: NA; v_call: TRBV4-1; clone_size: large
cdr3_nt: TGTGCCAGCAGTGAACTAGCGGGGGGGAAAAACATTCAGTACTTC; cdr3_aa: CASSELAGGKNIQYF; j_call: TRBJ2-4; d_call: TRBD2; v_call: TRBV6-1; clone_size: medium-sized
cdr3_nt: TGTGCCAGCAGCTTATTGACAGGGTTCAGCTCACCCCTCCACTTT; cdr3_aa: CASSLLTGFSSPLHF; j_call: TRBJ1-6; d_call: TRBD1; v_call: TRBV7-2; clone_size: medium-sized
cdr3_nt: TGTGCCAGCAGCCAAGAGAGCGACCATAGCAATCAGCCCCAGCATTTT; cdr3_aa: CASSQESDHSNQPQHF; j_call: TRBJ1-5; d_call: NA; v_call: TRBV4-2; clone_size: large
cdr3_nt: TGTGCCAGCAGCCTAGCGGGGGGCGCGAACACCGGGGAGCTGTTTTTT; cdr3_aa: CASSLAGGANTGELFF; j_call: TRBJ2-2; d_call: TRBD2; v_call: TRBV27; clone_size: large
cdr3_nt: TGCAGTGCTAGCCCTCCGTCGAGGGTCACTGAAGCTTTCTTT; cdr3_aa: CSASPPSRVTEAFF; j_call: TRBJ1-1; d_call: NA; v_call: TRBV20-1; clone_size: medium-sized
cdr3_nt: TGTGCCAGCAGCTTAGCCGGACAGGGGGGTTACTACGAGCAGTACTTC; cdr3_aa: CASSLAGQGGYYEQYF; j_call: TRBJ2-7; d_call: TRBD1; v_call: TRBV7-8; clone_size: medium-sized
cdr3_nt: TGTGCCAGCAGACCGGGACAGGGAAGTTATGGCTACACCTTC; cdr3_aa: CASRPGQGSYGYTF; j_call: TRBJ1-2; d_call: TRBD1; v_call: TRBV12-3/TRBV12-4; clone_size: medium-sized
cdr3_nt: TGTGCCAGCAGCCAAGCAGGGCCAGGGGGGTACACTGAAGCTTTCTTT; cdr3_aa: CASSQAGPGGYTEAFF; j_call: TRBJ1-1; d_call: TRBD1; v_call: TRBV4-2; clone_size: large
cdr3_nt: TGTGCCAGTAGTGATGACCGGGGCGAGCAGTACTTC; cdr3_aa: CASSDDRGEQYF; j_call: TRBJ2-7; d_call: NA; v_call: TRBV19; clone_size: medium-sized
cdr3_nt: TGTGCCAGTAGTATGACTAGCGGGGGCCATCCCGAGGATGAGCAGTTCTTC; cdr3_aa: CASSMTSGGHPEDEQFF; j_call: TRBJ2-1; d_call: TRBD2; v_call: TRBV19; clone_size: few
cdr3_nt: TGCAGCGCTGTCTCCGACAGAGATTACGAGCAGTACTTC; cdr3_aa: CSAVSDRDYEQYF; j_call: TRBJ2-7; d_call: NA; v_call: TRBV29-1; clone_size: medium-sized
cdr3_nt: TGTGCCAGTAGTCCCGACTCCATACGGGGGACGAACACCGGGGAGCTGTTTTTT; cdr3_aa: CASSPDSIRGTNTGELFF; j_call: TRBJ2-2; d_call: NA; v_call: TRBV19; clone_size: large
cdr3_nt: TGTGCCAGCAGTGGGGAGGGCGACACCGGGGAGCTGTTTTTT; cdr3_aa: CASSGEGDTGELFF; j_call: TRBJ2-2; d_call: TRBD2; v_call: TRBV25-1; clone_size: large
cdr3_nt: TGTGCCAGCTTTCCCAAACTTAGTAGATACACAGATACGCGGTATTTT; cdr3_aa: CASFPKLSRYTDTRYF; j_call: TRBJ2-3; d_call: NA; v_call: TRBV2; clone_size: NA
cdr3_nt: TGCAGTGCTGGAACCGGGCCCAAGTTCCGCAATGAGCAGTTCTTC; cdr3_aa: CSAGTGPKFRNEQFF; j_call: TRBJ2-1; d_call: NA; v_call: TRBV20-1; clone_size: medium-sized
cdr3_nt: TGTGCCAGCAGTATAACCGGGACAGCCTACGAGCAGTACTTC; cdr3_aa: CASSITGTAYEQYF; j_call: TRBJ2-7; d_call: TRBD1; v_call: TRBV12-3/TRBV12-4; clone_size: large
cdr3_nt: TGTGCCAGCAGTTCCATCTTGACTAGCGGTGGTTCCAGCTCCTACAATGAGCAGTTCTTC; cdr3_aa: CASSSILTSGGSSSYNEQFF; j_call: TRBJ2-1; d_call: TRBD2; v_call: TRBV28; clone_size: large
cdr3_nt: TGTGCCAGCAGTTCGAAGACAGGGGAGACAGATACGCAGTATTTT; cdr3_aa: CASSSKTGETDTQYF; j_call: TRBJ2-3; d_call: TRBD1; v_call: TRBV28; clone_size: large
cdr3_nt: TGTGCCAGCAGTCCGGGCGAACAAGAGACCCAGTACTTC; cdr3_aa: CASSPGEQETQYF; j_call: TRBJ2-5; d_call: NA; v_call: TRBV6-2/TRBV6-3; clone_size: medium-sized
cdr3_nt: TGTGCCAGCAGTCCTAATTCACTCCAGTTCTTC; cdr3_aa: CASSPNSLQFF; j_call: TRBJ2-1; d_call: NA; v_call: TRBV28; clone_size: medium-sized
cdr3_nt: TGTGCCAGCAGCCGACTAGCGCTCTCAGCAGATACGCAGTATTTT; cdr3_aa: CASSRLALSADTQYF; j_call: TRBJ2-3; d_call: TRBD2; v_call: TRBV7-3; clone_size: NA
cdr3_nt: TGTGCCAGTAGTATTGGGCCAGCTGAAGCTTTCTTT; cdr3_aa: CASSIGPAEAFF; j_call: TRBJ1-1; d_call: NA; v_call: TRBV19; clone_size: NA
cdr3_nt: TGTGCCACCATACCCGGGACAGGGACGACCGGGGAGCTGTTTTTT; cdr3_aa: CATIPGTGTTGELFF; j_call: TRBJ2-2; d_call: TRBD1; v_call: TRBV19; clone_size: large